A single sample gave rise to the 9 T cell receptor beta chains below, sequenced in a study of cytomegalovirus exposure and HLA in healthy donors. This PCR relied on a set of 60 Vbeta primers and 13 Jbeta primers. Profiled with immunoSEQ multiplex PCR; TCRdb holds only in-frame clones, not every one. Here the sample spans 150,000 to 200,000 clones, approximately 80% being singletons. Sequences were obtained from PBMCs. These receptors all come from a boy aged 2 to 9 in good health and CMV-seronegative.

The gene calls are TRBV5-5 and TRBJ2-5, with D possibly TRBD1 on 6 matching bases. The CDR3 is 14 residues long. CDR1 SGHKS and CDR2 YYEKEE come from the germline V gene (reference sequence). Trimming removed 2 bases from V and 5 bases from J, with 13 bases in between. The CDR3 loop reads CASSFHRVRETQYF. CDR3 nucleotides: TGTGCCAGCAGCTTTCACAGGGTCCGGGAGACCCAGTACTTC.

This clone came up a few times. This chain uses TRBV4-3 with TRBJ2-1; D is unresolved. The germline V and J ends were trimmed by 0 bases and 6 bases, with 3 bases remaining between them. From germline, CDR1 is LGHNA and CDR2 YSLEER. The CDR3 is 12 residues long. CDR3 bases: TGCGCCAGCAGCCAAGATCTCAATGAGCAGTTCTTC. It yields the protein CASSQDLNEQFF.

The table lists this clone with a count of one. This chain joins TRBV2 and TRBJ2-7; D possibly corresponds to TRBD1 (6 bases). The CDR3 consists of 14 residues. Between the trimmed V and J ends, which lost 5 bases and 6 bases, there was a span of 17 bases. Germline V gene data show CDR1 as SNHLY and CDR2 as FYNNEI. For the CDR3, the DNA is TGTGCCAGCAGTCCACAGGGACCCTTGAGCGAGCAGTACTTC. It is translated as CASSPQGPLSEQYF.

The chain is built from TRBV10-3 and TRBJ1-1; TRBD1 matches 7 bases. Trimming removed 1 base from V and 6 bases from J; junction bases left unmatched: 8. CDR1 and CDR2 (germline): ENHRY, SYGVKD. The CDR3 has 15 amino acids. CDR3 sequence (DNA): TGTGCCATCAGTGAGTATGGAGGACAGGTGGCTGAAGCTTTCTTT. Its protein product is CAISEYGGQVAEAFF.

The chain employs TRBV4-1 and TRBJ2-7, with 7 bases aligning to TRBD2. Germline-derived CDR1 and CDR2 are MGHRA and YSYEKL. With V trimmed by 4 bases and J by 3 bases, 12 bases remained unmatched. The CDR3 is made up of 16 amino acids. The CDR3, as DNA: TGCGCCAGCAGCCCGGAAAGGGGAGGGAGGATCTACGAGCAGTACTTC. Translation: CASSPERGGRIYEQYF.

This clone was detected only a few times. The chain joins TRBV7-9 to TRBJ2-5; 13 positions match TRBD2. V lost 1 base, J lost 4 bases, and 6 bases stayed unmatched. The CDR3 runs 17 residues. In germline, CDR1 is SEHNR, CDR2 FQNEAQ (reference sequence). The CDR3 coding sequence is TGTGCCAGCAGCTTAGTTGGGACTAGCGGGATATCAGAGACCCAGTACTTC. Protein product: CASSLVGTSGISETQYF.

CDR3 protein: CASTAPRRTSTDTQYF. The CDR3, as DNA: TGTGCCAGCACAGCTCCCCGGAGGACTAGCACAGATACGCAGTATTTT. The V and J genes are TRBV28 and TRBJ2-3; maybe TRBD2 (5 bases). V was trimmed by 7 bases and J by 0 bases, leaving 17 bases between them. This CDR3 has 16 residues. From germline, CDR1 is MDHEN and CDR2 SYDVKM.

V gene TRBV5-1 combines with J gene TRBJ2-5; D is unclear. Trimming took 0 bases from V and 5 from J, leaving 8 bases between them. This CDR3 spans 13 amino acids. Germline V lookup: CDR1 SGHRS, CDR2 YFSETQ. CDR3 nucleotides: TGCGCCAGCAGCTTGGCTGTTGCGGAGACCCAGTACTTC. This codes for CASSLAVAETQYF.

This clone came up a few times. The V gene is TRBV14, the J gene TRBJ1-2; 9 bases are a match to TRBD1. The CDR3 contains 18 residues. Germline assignment: CDR1 SGHDN and CDR2 FVKESK. Losses at the gene ends were 4 bases for V and 1 base for J; bases not matched to a gene: 13. The CDR3 reads CASSPRSLQGAGNYGYTF. The CDR3 nucleotides read TGTGCCAGCAGCCCCCGGAGCTTACAGGGGGCTGGTAACTATGGCTACACCTTC. The full variable domain, with the rest looked up from reference TRBV14 and TRBJ1-2, is EAGVTQFPSHSVIEKGQTVTLRCDPISGHDNLYWYRRVMGKEIKFLLHFVKESKQDESGMPNNRFLAERTGGTYSTLKVQPAELEDSGVYFCASSPRSLQGAGNYGYTFGSGTRLTVV.